This TCR beta chain comes out of a study of breast tumors, draining lymph nodes, adjacent tissues. CDR3 length equals 14 residues. With 8 bases clipped from V and 7 bases from J, the junction kept 8 bases outside the gene matches. Germline values: CDR1 MNHNS, CDR2 SASEGT. TCRdb re-derived calls from the multiplex PCR reads in MiXCR, one entry per CDR3 protein. The table has tens of thousands of distinct CDR3 sequences, over 40% seen once. Overall study results and limits: The lymph node origin of tumor T cells was framed as consistent with a hypothesis, not demonstrated. Compared with basal-like, luminal-like tumors shared significantly more repertoire with nontumor tissue. Tumors had less TCR diversity than lymph nodes, more than nontumor tissue.

This clonotype was seen repeatedly, ten times or more. Its antigen remains unknown. Sample: breast tumor tissue. This TCR came from a female donor with breast cancer. Some clones in this sample may be carry-over from other donors' samples. The V and J genes are TRBV6-1 and TRBJ2-2; 9 bases map to TRBD1. CDR3 in DNA: TGTGCCAGCGGCCGGGACAGGGCGGTCGGGGAGCTGTTTTTT. Its translation is CASGRDRAVGELFF.